A selection of T cell receptor beta chains follows, all from one sample in a study of Ad26.COV2.S vaccination and SARS-CoV-2 variants. The method was immunoSEQ multiplex PCR; TCRdb's version includes in-frame clones alone and lacks a portion of them. The repertoire includes some 640,000 clones, 89% of them detected once, and around 1.4% sits in the top ten. The source material was peripheral blood, sampled in a trial of Ad26.COV2.S vaccine versus placebo. The receptors were sampled from a person aged 18 to 59 who received the Ad26.COV2.S COVID-19 vaccine or a placebo. Both conserved end residues are part of each CDR3. Fields, in order: clone size, J gene, V gene, D gene, CDR3 protein, CDR3 DNA. A D gene is named only where the DNA matches it firmly. Only part of the rows carry a size: once, few, many, or a class if the clone is expanded.

-,TRBJ2-5,TRBV5-1,-,CASSSEGQETQYF,TGCGCCAGCAGCTCAGAAGGGCAGGAGACCCAGTACTTC
few,TRBJ1-1,TRBV10-3,-,CAISRDGPEAFF,TGTGCCATCAGTCGGGACGGGCCCGAAGCTTTCTTT
-,TRBJ2-1,TRBV4-3,TRBD2,CASSQDRIVAGGYNEQFF,TGCGCCAGCAGCCAAGATCGGATCGTTGCGGGGGGATACAATGAGCAGTTCTTC
-,TRBJ2-1,TRBV3-1/TRBV3-2,-,CASSQGLGHEQFF,TGTGCCAGCAGCCAAGGACTAGGACATGAGCAGTTCTTC
-,TRBJ2-7,TRBV10-3,-,CAISESPPRGHEQYF,TGTGCCATCAGTGAGAGCCCGCCGCGGGGACACGAGCAGTACTTC
-,TRBJ2-5,TRBV30,TRBD1,CAWSGQGSWKTQYF,TGTGCCTGGAGTGGACAGGGATCATGGAAGACCCAGTACTTC
-,TRBJ1-2,TRBV19,-,CASTMVGYGYTF,TGTGCCAGTACCATGGTGGGATATGGCTACACCTTC
-,TRBJ1-3,TRBV21-1,-,CASSKGKNTCSGNTIYF,TGTGCCAGCAGCAAAGGAAAGAACACCTGCTCTGGAAACACCATATATTTT
-,TRBJ2-7,TRBV5-1,TRBD1,CASSLGQGLDEQYF,TGCGCCAGCAGCCTAGGACAGGGACTCGACGAGCAGTACTTC
-,TRBJ1-5,TRBV30,-,CAWGRDQPQHF,TGTGCCTGGGGCAGGGACCAGCCCCAGCATTTT
-,TRBJ2-7,TRBV6-5,-,CASTKWGVSSYEQYF,TGTGCCAGCACCAAATGGGGGGTCAGCTCCTACGAGCAGTACTTC
-,TRBJ2-2,TRBV19,-,CAAESRAGELFF,TGTGCTGCTGAGAGCCGGGCCGGGGAGCTGTTTTTT
-,TRBJ1-2,TRBV12-3/TRBV12-4,-,CASSFGTNYGYTF,TGTGCCAGCAGTTTCGGGACAAACTATGGCTACACCTTC
-,TRBJ2-1,TRBV3-1/TRBV3-2,TRBD2,CASSQLAGGYNEQFF,TGTGCCAGCAGCCAACTAGCGGGGGGTTACAATGAGCAGTTCTTC
-,TRBJ1-2,TRBV7-2,-,CASSLSPLTGGYGYTF,TGTGCCAGCAGCCTGTCGCCCCTGACAGGCGGCTATGGCTACACCTTC
-,TRBJ1-5,TRBV7-2,-,CASSTGGRNQPQHF,TGTGCCAGTAGCACGGGGGGAAGAAATCAGCCCCAGCATTTT
-,TRBJ1-6,TRBV19,TRBD1,CASSPDRAYSPLHF,TGTGCCAGTAGTCCTGACAGGGCTTATTCACCCCTCCACTTT
-,TRBJ1-6,TRBV6-5,TRBD1,CASRTGFISPLHF,TGTGCCAGTCGGACAGGGTTTATTTCACCCCTCCACTTT
-,TRBJ2-1,TRBV7-6,TRBD1,CASSAGDRRNNEQFF,TGTGCCAGCAGCGCCGGGGACAGGCGGAACAATGAGCAGTTCTTC
-,TRBJ2-7,TRBV13,-,CASSPPTGYEQYF,TGTGCCAGCAGCCCCCCAACGGGCTACGAGCAGTACTTC
-,TRBJ2-7,TRBV18,TRBD1,CASSPLSGQGSHEQYF,TGTGCCAGCTCACCACTTTCGGGACAGGGGAGCCACGAGCAGTACTTC
-,TRBJ1-3,TRBV5-5,-,CASRRDNRDGNTIYF,TGTGCCAGCAGACGGGACAACAGGGACGGAAACACCATATATTTT
-,TRBJ2-1,TRBV19,-,CASSIGGGAGSYNEQFF,TGTGCCAGTAGTATAGGAGGGGGGGCTGGCTCCTACAATGAGCAGTTCTTC
-,TRBJ2-7,TRBV2,-,CASSGGDPSSYEQYF,TGTGCCAGCAGTGGGGGGGACCCTAGCTCCTACGAGCAGTACTTC
once,TRBJ1-5,TRBV19,-,CASSLYRDFYSNQPQHF,TGTGCCAGTAGTCTCTACCGGGACTTTTATAGCAATCAGCCCCAGCATTTT
-,TRBJ1-5,TRBV18,TRBD1,CASSLGQGSGQPQHF,TGTGCCAGCTCACTGGGACAGGGTTCGGGACAGCCCCAGCATTTT
once,TRBJ1-1,TRBV6-5,TRBD1,CASRPGQGNTEAFF,TGTGCCAGCAGGCCTGGACAGGGGAACACTGAAGCTTTCTTT
-,TRBJ2-7,TRBV6-5,-,CASEARSTYEQYF,TGTGCCAGCGAGGCGCGGTCAACCTACGAGCAGTACTTC
-,TRBJ2-6,TRBV5-6,-,CASSLETASGANVLTF,TGTGCCAGCAGCTTGGAGACAGCCTCTGGGGCCAACGTCCTGACTTTC
few,TRBJ2-7,TRBV6-6,-,CASSTGLRTYEQYF,TGTGCCAGCAGTACCGGGCTCCGAACCTACGAGCAGTACTTC
once,TRBJ2-2,TRBV6-6,TRBD1,CASSWTGATGELFF,TGTGCCAGCAGTTGGACAGGGGCCACCGGGGAGCTGTTTTTT
once,TRBJ2-7,TRBV19,TRBD1,CASSTDRGAYEQYF,TGTGCCAGTAGTACCGACAGGGGGGCCTACGAGCAGTACTTC
-,TRBJ2-1,TRBV10-1,-,CASTGGNYNEQFF,TGCGCCAGCACAGGAGGAAACTACAATGAGCAGTTCTTC
-,TRBJ1-5,TRBV6-5,TRBD1,CASRKRQGGNQPQHF,TGTGCCAGCAGAAAGCGACAGGGAGGAAATCAGCCCCAGCATTTT
-,TRBJ2-3,TRBV14,TRBD2,CASSHSPGLAVTDTQYF,TGTGCCAGCAGCCACTCACCAGGGCTAGCGGTCACAGATACGCAGTATTTT
-,TRBJ1-2,TRBV6-2/TRBV6-3,-,CASSYPLTGGQNGYTF,TGTGCCAGCAGTTACCCATTGACCGGGGGGCAGAATGGCTACACCTTC
-,TRBJ2-2,TRBV7-7,-,CASSPRVAANTGELFF,TGTGCTAGCAGCCCCCGGGTAGCGGCGAACACCGGGGAGCTGTTTTTT
-,TRBJ2-7,TRBV29-1,-,CSVRTLYSYEQYF,TGCAGCGTTCGAACACTTTACTCCTACGAGCAGTACTTC
-,TRBJ2-3,TRBV5-4,-,CASGLQGSGTDTQYF,TGTGCCAGCGGATTACAGGGCAGTGGAACAGATACGCAGTATTTT
once,TRBJ1-1,TRBV27,-,CASSSNVENTEAFF,TGTGCCAGCAGCTCAAACGTGGAGAACACTGAAGCTTTCTTT
-,TRBJ2-7,TRBV5-6,-,CASSLGQLVLEQYF,TGTGCCAGCAGCTTGGGACAGTTAGTACTGGAGCAGTACTTC
-,TRBJ2-7,TRBV5-1,-,CASSFATAYEQYF,TGCGCCAGCAGCTTTGCAACAGCCTACGAGCAGTACTTC
medium-sized,TRBJ2-7,TRBV6-4,-,CASSDGPSSYEQYF,TGTGCCAGCAGTGACGGACCGAGCTCCTACGAGCAGTACTTC
-,TRBJ2-2,TRBV12-2,-,CASRPGGGDPPSGGGTGELFF,TGTGCAAGTCGCCCGGGGGGTGGGGACCCGCCTAGCGGGGGAGGGACCGGGGAGCTGTTTTTT
-,TRBJ2-3,TRBV6-5,TRBD1,CAIRTGSTDTQYF,TGTGCCATACGGACAGGGTCGACAGATACGCAGTATTTT
-,TRBJ2-2,TRBV6-5,-,CASSYPNTGELFF,TGTGCCAGCAGTTACCCAAACACCGGGGAGCTGTTTTTT
-,TRBJ2-5,TRBV19,-,CASSIDRDQETQYF,TGTGCCAGTAGTATAGACAGGGACCAAGAGACCCAGTACTTC
once,TRBJ2-7,TRBV7-2,-,CASSLAAWTPGSEQYF,TGTGCCAGCAGCTTAGCAGCTTGGACCCCGGGATCGGAGCAGTACTTC
-,TRBJ2-1,TRBV7-2,-,CASSLGGASYNEQFF,TGTGCCAGCAGCTTAGGTGGGGCCTCCTACAATGAGCAGTTCTTC
-,TRBJ2-7,TRBV5-1,TRBD2,CASSLKRLAGDYEQYF,TGCGCCAGCAGCCTGAAACGACTAGCGGGCGACTACGAGCAGTACTTC
-,TRBJ2-2,TRBV5-1,TRBD1,CASSSTGQGNTGELFF,TGCGCCAGCAGCTCCACCGGACAGGGGAACACCGGGGAGCTGTTTTTT
-,TRBJ1-5,TRBV12-3/TRBV12-4,-,CASSLGLSQHF,TGTGCCAGCAGTCTTGGGTTGTCCCAGCATTTT
-,TRBJ1-2,TRBV11-1,TRBD1,CASSLGTSGGRGYTF,TGTGCCAGCAGCTTAGGCACCTCAGGGGGACGAGGCTACACCTTC
-,TRBJ2-7,TRBV19,-,CASSIVGTSEQYF,TGTGCCAGTAGTATAGTTGGGACTTCCGAGCAGTACTTC
-,TRBJ1-1,TRBV5-1,-,CASSLVGIGEDFSEAFF,TGCGCCAGCAGCTTGGTAGGGATAGGCGAGGATTTCTCTGAAGCTTTCTTT
-,TRBJ2-2,TRBV6-2/TRBV6-3,-,CASSTGSYTGELFF,TGTGCCAGCAGTACAGGGTCGTATACCGGGGAGCTGTTTTTT
-,TRBJ1-4,TRBV15,-,CATGRQDPNEKLFF,TGTGCCACCGGCCGACAGGACCCTAATGAAAAACTGTTTTTT
-,TRBJ1-3,TRBV6-5,TRBD1,CASRSGTAGGNTIYF,TGTGCCAGCAGGAGCGGGACAGCCGGAGGAAACACCATATATTTT
-,TRBJ2-1,TRBV18,-,CASSHTQSSYNEQFF,TGTGCCAGCTCACACACTCAAAGCTCCTACAATGAGCAGTTCTTC
-,TRBJ1-2,TRBV4-3,-,CASSQEWGSYGYTF,TGCGCCAGCAGCCAAGAGTGGGGTTCGTATGGCTACACCTTC